This is a list of T cell receptor beta chains from one sample in a study of cytomegalovirus exposure and HLA in healthy donors. The method was immunoSEQ multiplex PCR; TCRdb's version includes in-frame clones alone and lacks a portion of them. In the table there are 150,000 to 200,000 clones, roughly 83% of which are singletons. The sequenced sample was PBMCs. The receptors were sampled from a woman aged 18-29 years in good health and CMV-seronegative. Both conserved end residues are part of each CDR3. The D gene is left open where the match is weak. Clone size is given for some rows only: seen once, a few or many times, or a class if the clone is expanded.

TRBJ1-6,TRBV6-1,NA,NA,CASSAPRGYNSPLHF
TRBJ1-5,TRBV9,NA,few,CASSPGGVSNQPQHF
TRBJ1-5,TRBV2,NA,few,CASSGQQTNQPQHF
TRBJ2-1,TRBV6-4,TRBD2,NA,CASSDSSGGANEQFF
TRBJ1-1,TRBV28,NA,NA,CASSSSLGAFF
TRBJ2-7,TRBV18,NA,NA,CASSPPLGQSSYEQYF
TRBJ2-5,TRBV7-2,TRBD2,once,CASSLSGTSGGAKTQYF
TRBJ1-6,TRBV11-2,TRBD1,NA,CASSPETGQNNSPLHF
TRBJ2-3,TRBV11-3,NA,few,CASSLSTGDTQYF
TRBJ2-1,TRBV6-1,NA,once,CASSEAGGPGGNEQFF
TRBJ2-3,TRBV9,NA,NA,CASSLSKATGDTQYF
NA,TRBV4-3,TRBD1,NA,CASSQLLRTGGTYEQYF
TRBJ2-1,TRBV14,NA,NA,CASSQDSRRGYNEQFF
TRBJ1-2,TRBV5-1,TRBD1,NA,CASSPGQGPFYGYTF
TRBJ1-1,TRBV7-2,NA,once,CASSYGAAEAFF
NA,TRBV29-1,NA,NA,CSVGTAYEQYF
TRBJ1-4,TRBV27,TRBD1,NA,CASSPGTGDEKLFF
TRBJ1-3,TRBV28,NA,NA,CASTEISSSGNTIYF
TRBJ1-4,TRBV21-1,NA,NA,CASSKDYAHPPPTNEKLFF
TRBJ2-2,TRBV7-3,TRBD2,NA,CASSEGGGAPGELFF
TRBJ1-1,TRBV29-1,NA,once,CSVAHMNTEAFF
TRBJ2-1,TRBV9,TRBD1,NA,CASSVGGQVYNEQFF
TRBJ1-3,TRBV5-6,NA,NA,CASSLALGAPTGNTIYF
TRBJ1-5,TRBV13,TRBD1,NA,CASSRGGTGVRSNQPQHF
TRBJ2-1,TRBV5-1,NA,few,CASSLQGLSYNEQFF
TRBJ1-1,TRBV2,NA,NA,CASSVAGIFTGTLGNTEAFF
TRBJ2-2,TRBV5-1,NA,once,CASSLGGNTGELFF
TRBJ1-2,TRBV2,TRBD1,NA,CASSEWVTGVYGYTF
TRBJ2-1,TRBV4-1,TRBD2,NA,CASSQDGEGRTLHEQFF
TRBJ1-3,TRBV11-3,NA,once,CASSFGEDSGNTIYF
TRBJ1-2,TRBV18,TRBD1,NA,CASSPPRQGADGYTF
TRBJ1-1,TRBV6-5,NA,NA,CASGQGLLNTEAFF
TRBJ1-6,TRBV7-6,NA,NA,CASSFGTINSPLHF
TRBJ2-7,TRBV6-4,TRBD2,NA,CASSDSLAGFSYEQYF
TRBJ1-2,TRBV19,NA,NA,CASSAKEGTGNYGYTF
TRBJ1-2,TRBV5-6,NA,NA,CASSFGQGRGNYGYTF
TRBJ2-1,TRBV11-3,TRBD1,once,CASSLGGQVPREQFF
TRBJ2-5,TRBV6-6,TRBD2,NA,CASRRTLAQETQYF
TRBJ2-7,TRBV7-6,NA,NA,CASSLAGGSNADEQYF
TRBJ1-5,TRBV5-5,NA,NA,CASSLDGGLRGNQPQHF
TRBJ1-1,TRBV19,TRBD1,NA,CASSTGTVVIAEAFF
TRBJ2-3,TRBV2,NA,NA,CASSVPSGTQYF
TRBJ1-2,TRBV6-5,NA,few,CASSYGDTYGYTF
TRBJ2-7,TRBV7-8,TRBD1,NA,CASSRTTGAHYEQYF
TRBJ1-3,TRBV2,TRBD1,NA,CASWDRAGNTIYF
TRBJ2-1,TRBV30,NA,NA,CAWSRRGSSYNEQFF
TRBJ2-1,TRBV7-3,TRBD2,NA,CASSGRQRGTNEQFF
TRBJ1-2,TRBV5-1,TRBD1,NA,CASSMTRWTGGAYGYTF
TRBJ2-3,TRBV18,NA,once,CASSPTPDYTDTQYF
TRBJ2-3,TRBV28,NA,NA,CASSLPGRHTDTQYF
TRBJ1-2,TRBV7-2,NA,NA,CASSLLRAGGYTF
TRBJ2-1,TRBV28,NA,once,CASSLLETDNYNEQFF
TRBJ1-2,TRBV6-6,TRBD1,NA,CASTWDRGSPYNTF
TRBJ2-5,TRBV11-2,NA,few,CASSGGRSGETQYF
TRBJ2-7,TRBV11-2,NA,NA,CASSSHRVSTYEQYF